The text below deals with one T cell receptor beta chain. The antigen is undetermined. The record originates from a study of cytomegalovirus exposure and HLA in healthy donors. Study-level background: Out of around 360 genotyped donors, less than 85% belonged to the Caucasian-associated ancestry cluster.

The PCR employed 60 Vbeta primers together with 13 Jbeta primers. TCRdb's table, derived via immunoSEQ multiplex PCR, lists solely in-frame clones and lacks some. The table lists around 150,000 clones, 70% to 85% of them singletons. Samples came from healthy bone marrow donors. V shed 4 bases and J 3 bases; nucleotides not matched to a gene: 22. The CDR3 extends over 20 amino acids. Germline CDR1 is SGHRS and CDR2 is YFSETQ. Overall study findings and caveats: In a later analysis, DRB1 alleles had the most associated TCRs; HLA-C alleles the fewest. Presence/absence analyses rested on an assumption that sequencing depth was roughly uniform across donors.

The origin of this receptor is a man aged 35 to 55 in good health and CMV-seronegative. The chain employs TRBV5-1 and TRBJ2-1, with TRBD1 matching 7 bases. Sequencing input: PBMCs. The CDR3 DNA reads TGCGCCAGCAGCCCAGCCGGGACAGTCTTTTCCAGGGCATTCTACAATGAGCAGTTCTTC. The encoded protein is CASSPAGTVFSRAFYNEQFF.